This record concerns one T cell receptor beta chain sequence. What it binds is not known. The entry originates in a study of cytomegalovirus exposure and HLA in healthy donors. This CDR3 has 13 amino acids. The germline V gene encodes CDR1 SGHTA and CDR2 FQGNSA. V was trimmed by 11 bases and J by 0 bases, leaving 11 bases between them. General study findings and limits: The dataset shows that most TCR sequences were rare, while some public TCRs occurred in many donors.

The PCR employed 60 Vbeta primers together with 13 Jbeta primers. In the source study's methods: Around 80 million unique TCR beta chains, roughly 11 million of them shared, were counted by a later analysis. The repertoire was sequenced with immunoSEQ multiplex PCR; TCRdb's copy has only in-frame clones and lacks some. V and J calls plus clone size are reproduced from that table; the DNA served to infer D and trimming. The sample carries 60,000 to 70,000 clones, approximately 81% recorded once. The chain employs TRBV7-2 and TRBJ2-1; no reliable D call. This clonotype was sampled from a woman in her twenties or thirties in good health and CMV-seronegative. Sequenced sample: PBMCs. The DNA for the CDR3 is TGTGCCCTTCGGGTCAGCTCCTACAATGAGCAGTTCTTC. Translating it yields CALRVSSYNEQFF. Complete variable domain (other parts from reference TRBV7-2 and TRBJ2-1): GAGVSQSPSNKVTEKGKDVELRCDPISGHTALYWYRQSLGQGLEFLIYFQGNSAPDKSGLPSDRFSAERTGGSVSTLTIQRTQQEDSAVYLCALRVSSYNEQFFGPGTRLTVL.